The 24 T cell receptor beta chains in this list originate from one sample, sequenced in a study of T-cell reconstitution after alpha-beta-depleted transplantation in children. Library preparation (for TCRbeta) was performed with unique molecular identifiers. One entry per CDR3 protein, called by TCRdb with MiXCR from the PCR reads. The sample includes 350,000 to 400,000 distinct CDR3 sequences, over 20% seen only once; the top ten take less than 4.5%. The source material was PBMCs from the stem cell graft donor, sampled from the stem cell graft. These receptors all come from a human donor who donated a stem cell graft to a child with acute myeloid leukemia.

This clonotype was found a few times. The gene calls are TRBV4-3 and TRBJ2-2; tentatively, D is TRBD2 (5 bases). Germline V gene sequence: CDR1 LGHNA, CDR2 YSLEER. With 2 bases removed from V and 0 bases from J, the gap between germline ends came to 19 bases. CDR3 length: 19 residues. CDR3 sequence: CASSQKIASSGANTGELFF. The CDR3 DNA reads TGCGCCAGCAGCCAAAAGATTGCCTCGAGCGGCGCGAACACCGGGGAGCTGTTTTTT.

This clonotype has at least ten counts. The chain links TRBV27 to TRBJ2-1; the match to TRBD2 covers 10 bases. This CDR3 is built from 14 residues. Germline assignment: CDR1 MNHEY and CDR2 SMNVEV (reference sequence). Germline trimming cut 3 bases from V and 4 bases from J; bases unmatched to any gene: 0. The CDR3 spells CASSLTSGYNEQFF. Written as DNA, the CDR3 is TGTGCCAGCAGTTTGACTAGCGGGTACAATGAGCAGTTCTTC.

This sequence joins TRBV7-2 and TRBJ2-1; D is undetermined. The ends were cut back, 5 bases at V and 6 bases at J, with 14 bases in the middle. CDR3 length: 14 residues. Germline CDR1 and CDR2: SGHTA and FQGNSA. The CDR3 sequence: CASSPRATVNEQFF. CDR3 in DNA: TGTGCCAGCAGCCCCCGGGCCACGGTCAATGAGCAGTTCTTC.

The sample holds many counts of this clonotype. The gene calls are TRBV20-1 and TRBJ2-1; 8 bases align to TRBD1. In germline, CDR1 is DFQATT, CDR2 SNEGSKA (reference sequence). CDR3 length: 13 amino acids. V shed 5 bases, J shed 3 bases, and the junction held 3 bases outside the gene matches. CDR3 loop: CSAPDRDYNEQFF. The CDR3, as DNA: TGCAGTGCTCCGGACAGGGACTACAATGAGCAGTTCTTC.

The CDR3 region is CASSVTFQSRNEQFF. The CDR3 DNA is TGCGCCAGCAGCGTAACCTTCCAAAGCCGTAATGAGCAGTTCTTC. The chain is built from TRBV5-1 and TRBJ2-1; D unclear. Trimming took 4 bases from V and 7 from J, leaving 18 bases between them. The CDR3 is made up of 15 amino acids. Germline V lookup: CDR1 SGHRS, CDR2 YFSETQ.

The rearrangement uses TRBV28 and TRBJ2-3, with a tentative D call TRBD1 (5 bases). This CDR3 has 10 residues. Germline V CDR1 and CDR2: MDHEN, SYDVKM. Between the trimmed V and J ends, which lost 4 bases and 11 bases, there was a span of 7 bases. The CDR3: CASSSGMQYF. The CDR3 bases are TGTGCCAGCAGTTCAGGGATGCAGTATTTT.

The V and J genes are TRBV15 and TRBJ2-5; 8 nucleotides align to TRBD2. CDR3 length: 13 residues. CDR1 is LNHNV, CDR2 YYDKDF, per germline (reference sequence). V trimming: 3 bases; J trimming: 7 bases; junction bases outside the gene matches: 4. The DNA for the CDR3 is TGTGCCACCAGCAGGACTAGCGAACTGACCCAGTACTTC. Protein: CATSRTSELTQYF.

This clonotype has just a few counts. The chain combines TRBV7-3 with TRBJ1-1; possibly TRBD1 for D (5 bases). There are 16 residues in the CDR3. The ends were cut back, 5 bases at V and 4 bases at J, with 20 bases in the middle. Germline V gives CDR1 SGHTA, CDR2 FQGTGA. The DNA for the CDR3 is TGTGCCAGCAGCCCCGGCTTAGTGGGGGAGGGCACTGAAGCTTTCTTT. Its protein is CASSPGLVGEGTEAFF.

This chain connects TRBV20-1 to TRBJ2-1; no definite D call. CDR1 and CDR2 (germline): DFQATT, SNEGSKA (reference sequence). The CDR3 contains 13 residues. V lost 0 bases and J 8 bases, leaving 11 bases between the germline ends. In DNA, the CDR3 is TGCAGTGCTAGAGATCTTGAGGTCCATGAGCAGTTCTTC. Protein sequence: CSARDLEVHEQFF.

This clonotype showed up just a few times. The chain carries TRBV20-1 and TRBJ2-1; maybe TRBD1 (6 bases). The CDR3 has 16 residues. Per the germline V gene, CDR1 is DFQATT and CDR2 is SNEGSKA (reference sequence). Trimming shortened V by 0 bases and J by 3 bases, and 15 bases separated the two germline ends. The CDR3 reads CSARDLSVRGYNEQFF. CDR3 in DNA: TGCAGTGCTAGAGATCTTAGCGTCAGGGGCTACAATGAGCAGTTCTTC.

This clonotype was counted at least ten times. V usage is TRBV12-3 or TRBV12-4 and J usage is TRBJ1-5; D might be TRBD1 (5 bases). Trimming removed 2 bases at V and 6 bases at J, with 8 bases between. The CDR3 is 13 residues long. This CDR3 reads CASSLLQGQPQHF. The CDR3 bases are TGTGCCAGCAGTTTACTTCAGGGTCAGCCCCAGCATTTT.

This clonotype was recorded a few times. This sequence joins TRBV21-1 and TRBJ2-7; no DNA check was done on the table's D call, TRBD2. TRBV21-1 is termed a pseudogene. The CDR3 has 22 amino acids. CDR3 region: CASSIGTAVKPLSGRAFYEQYF. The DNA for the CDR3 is TGTGCCAGCAGCATAGGGACCGCCGTGAAGCCCCTGAGCGGGAGGGCCTTCTACGAGCAGTACTTC.

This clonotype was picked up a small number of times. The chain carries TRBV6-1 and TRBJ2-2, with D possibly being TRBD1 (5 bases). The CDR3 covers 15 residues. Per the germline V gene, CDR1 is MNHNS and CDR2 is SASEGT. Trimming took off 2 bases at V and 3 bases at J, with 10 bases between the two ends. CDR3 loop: CASSETGTDTGELFF. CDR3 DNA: TGTGCCAGCAGTGAAACAGGAACCGACACCGGGGAGCTGTTTTTT.

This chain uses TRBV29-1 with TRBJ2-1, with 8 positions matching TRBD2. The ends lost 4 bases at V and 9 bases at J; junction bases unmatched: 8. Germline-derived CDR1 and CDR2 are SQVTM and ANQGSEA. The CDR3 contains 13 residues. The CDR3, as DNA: TGCAGCGTTGTAAGAGCGGGAGCCGGTGAGCAGTTCTTC. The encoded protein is CSVVRAGAGEQFF.

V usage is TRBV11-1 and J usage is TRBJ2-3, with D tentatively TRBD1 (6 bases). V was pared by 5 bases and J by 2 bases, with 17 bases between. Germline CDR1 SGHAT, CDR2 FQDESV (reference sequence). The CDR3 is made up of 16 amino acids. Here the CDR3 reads CASSSHRQAYTDTQYF. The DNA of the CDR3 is TGTGCCAGCAGCAGCCACCGACAGGCCTACACAGATACGCAGTATTTT.

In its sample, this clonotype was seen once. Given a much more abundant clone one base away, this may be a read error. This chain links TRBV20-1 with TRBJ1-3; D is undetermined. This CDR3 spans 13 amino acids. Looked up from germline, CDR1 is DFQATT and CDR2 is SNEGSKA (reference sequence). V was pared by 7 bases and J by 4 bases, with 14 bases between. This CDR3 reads CSDSPGNGNTIYF. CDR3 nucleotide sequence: TGCAGTGATAGTCCGGGAAACGGAAACACCATATATTTT.

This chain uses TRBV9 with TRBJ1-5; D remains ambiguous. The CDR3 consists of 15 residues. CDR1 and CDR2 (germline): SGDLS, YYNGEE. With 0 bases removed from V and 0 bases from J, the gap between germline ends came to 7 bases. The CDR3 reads CASSVGPYSNQPQHF. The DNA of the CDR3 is TGTGCCAGCAGCGTAGGCCCATATAGCAATCAGCCCCAGCATTTT.

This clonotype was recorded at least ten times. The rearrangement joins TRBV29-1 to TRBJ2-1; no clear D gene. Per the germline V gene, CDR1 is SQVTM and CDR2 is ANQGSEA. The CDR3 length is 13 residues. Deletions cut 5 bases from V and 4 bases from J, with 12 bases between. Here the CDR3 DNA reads TGCAGCGTTCTGTCAACCAGTTACAATGAGCAGTTCTTC. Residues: CSVLSTSYNEQFF.

The CDR3 DNA reads TGTGCCAGCAGCTCGCAGGGAGGGCAGTACTTC. Amino acid sequence: CASSSQGGQYF. V usage is TRBV11-2 and J usage is TRBJ2-7; tentatively, D is TRBD2 (6 bases). Germline CDR1 and CDR2: SGHAT and FQNNGV. This CDR3 comprises 11 residues. Trimming removed 4 bases from V and 9 bases from J, with 10 bases in between.

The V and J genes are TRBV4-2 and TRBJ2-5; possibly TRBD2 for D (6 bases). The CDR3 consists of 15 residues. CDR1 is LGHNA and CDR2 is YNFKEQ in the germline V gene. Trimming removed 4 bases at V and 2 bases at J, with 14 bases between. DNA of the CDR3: TGTGCCAGCAGCCTCGGGACTGCTCCACAAGAGACCCAGTACTTC. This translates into CASSLGTAPQETQYF.

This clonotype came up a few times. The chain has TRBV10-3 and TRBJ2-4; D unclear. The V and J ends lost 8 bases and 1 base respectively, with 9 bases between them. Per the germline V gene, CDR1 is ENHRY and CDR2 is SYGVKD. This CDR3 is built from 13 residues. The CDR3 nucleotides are TGTGCCATCGCTGAAGAGGCCAAAAACATTCAGTACTTC. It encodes CAIAEEAKNIQYF.

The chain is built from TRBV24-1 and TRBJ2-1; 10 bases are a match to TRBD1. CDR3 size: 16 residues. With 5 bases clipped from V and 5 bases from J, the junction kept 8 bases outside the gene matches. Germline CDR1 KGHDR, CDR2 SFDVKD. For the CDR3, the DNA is TGTGCCACCAGTGGGGACAGGGGTTCGTTGGACAATGAGCAGTTCTTC. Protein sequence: CATSGDRGSLDNEQFF.

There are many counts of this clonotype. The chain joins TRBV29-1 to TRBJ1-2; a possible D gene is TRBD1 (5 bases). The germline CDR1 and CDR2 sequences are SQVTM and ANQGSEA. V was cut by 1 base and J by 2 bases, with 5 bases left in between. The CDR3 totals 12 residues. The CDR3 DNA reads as TGCAGCGTTGAAGGGACAAACTATGGCTACACCTTC. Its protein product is CSVEGTNYGYTF.

The chain's CDR3 is CSALKDTGWDGYTF. The CDR3 DNA follows: TGCAGTGCTCTCAAGGACACGGGGTGGGATGGCTACACCTTC. The rearrangement uses TRBV20-1 and TRBJ1-2; D is perhaps TRBD1 (5 bases). Trimming removed 5 bases at V and 6 bases at J, with 19 bases between. Germline CDR1 and CDR2: DFQATT and SNEGSKA (reference sequence). CDR3 length: 14 amino acids.